The 25 T cell receptor beta chains given below trace back to one sample, sequenced in a study of cytomegalovirus exposure and HLA in healthy donors. Amplification used 60 Vbeta primers and 13 Jbeta primers. Here immunoSEQ multiplex PCR was the method, and the copy in TCRdb shows in-frame clones only, minus some. The sample consists of about 82,000 clones, over 75% of them appearing once. The sequenced sample was PBMCs. The source is a man aged 45 to 65 in good health and CMV-seronegative.

This chain links TRBV5-1 with TRBJ2-1, with D possibly being TRBD2 (6 bases). The CDR3 totals 15 residues. Germline CDR1 is SGHRS and CDR2 is YFSETQ. V was cut by 6 bases and J by 2 bases, with 15 bases left in between. The CDR3 nucleotides are TGCGCCAGCACCCTAGGTGGAGGGACCTACAATGAGCAGTTCTTC. Translating gives CASTLGGGTYNEQFF.

CDR3 sequence reads: CASNRDRGRTEAFF. CDR3 DNA: TGTGCCAGCAACCGGGACAGGGGTAGGACTGAAGCTTTCTTT. The chain links TRBV14 to TRBJ1-1; 10 nucleotides match TRBD1. J gave up 5 bases and V 7 bases, and 7 bases lay outside the gene matches. CDR1 and CDR2 (germline): SGHDN, FVKESK. This CDR3 is 14 amino acids long.

The chain combines TRBV10-1 with TRBJ1-5; D uncertain. V was pared by 7 bases and J by 10 bases, with 14 bases between. CDR1 and CDR2 (germline): WNHNN, SYGVQD (reference sequence). This CDR3 is 12 amino acids long. The CDR3 here is CASIPIRHPQHF. DNA of the CDR3: TGCGCCAGCATTCCAATACGACACCCCCAGCATTTT.

The genes are TRBV13 and TRBJ2-7, with 7 bases that match TRBD2. V gave up 10 bases and J gave up 2 bases; unmatched junction bases: 20. The CDR3 consists of 17 residues. Germline CDR1 reads PRHDT; CDR2 reads FYEKMQ (reference sequence). As DNA, the CDR3 is TGTGCCACCCCAACTTTCCGGGACTACCGAACCACCTACGAGCAGTACTTC. Translation: CATPTFRDYRTTYEQYF.

The J gene is TRBJ1-1, the V gene TRBV15, with D hard to call. Trimming left V 0 bases short and J 3 bases short, with 8 bases between. CDR3 length: 14 amino acids. Germline CDR1 and CDR2: LNHNV and YYDKDF (reference sequence). Here the CDR3 reads CATSREGRDTEAFF. CDR3 DNA sequence: TGTGCCACCAGCAGAGAAGGGAGAGACACTGAAGCTTTCTTT.

There are a few counts of this clone. The CDR3 spells CASSLVQGATEAFF. The CDR3 bases are TGTGCCAGCAGCTTGGTTCAGGGGGCGACTGAAGCTTTCTTT. V gene TRBV5-4 combines with J gene TRBJ1-1; 8 positions agree with TRBD1. Per the germline V gene, CDR1 is SGHNT and CDR2 is YYREEE (reference sequence). This CDR3 has 14 amino acids. The V gene end was trimmed by 0 bases and the J gene end by 5 bases; junction bases not matched to a gene: 3.

This sequence joins TRBV9 and TRBJ2-3; D is perhaps TRBD1 (6 bases). This CDR3 is built from 15 residues. V was pared by 3 bases and J by 2 bases, with 13 bases between. Per the germline V gene, CDR1 is SGDLS and CDR2 is YYNGEE. CDR3 DNA: TGTGCCAGCAGCGCCACCGGGACAACCACAGATACGCAGTATTTT. As protein: CASSATGTTTDTQYF.

This chain connects TRBV14 to TRBJ1-1; tentatively, D is TRBD1 (6 bases). The V and J ends lost 5 bases and 10 bases respectively, with 17 bases between them. The CDR3 totals 13 residues. CDR1 is SGHDN, CDR2 FVKESK, per germline. CDR3 bases: TGTGCCAGCAGCACTTTGGGGGCACGGCTAGCTTTCTTT. Translated, it gives CASSTLGARLAFF.

This clone was picked up a small number of times. V is TRBV10-3 and J is TRBJ2-3; TRBD2 matches at 11 bases. Germline-derived CDR1 and CDR2 are ENHRY and SYGVKD. The CDR3 spans 15 residues. The V gene end was trimmed by 6 bases and the J gene end by 6 bases; junction bases not matched to a gene: 8. CDR3 protein: CAIRKTSGVSDTQYF. DNA of the CDR3: TGTGCCATCAGGAAGACTAGCGGGGTATCGGATACGCAGTATTTT.

The count of this clone is one. V usage is TRBV5-4 and J usage is TRBJ2-5; 7 bases match TRBD1. Germline lookup yields CDR1 SGHNT and CDR2 YYREEE (reference sequence). The CDR3 loop spans 13 amino acids. V lost 0 bases and J lost 4; bases outside the gene matches: 0. The CDR3 DNA is TGTGCCAGCAGCTTGGCAGGGGGAGAGACCCAGTACTTC. Amino acids: CASSLAGGETQYF.

This rearrangement joins TRBV2 to TRBJ1-5, with D possibly TRBD1 on 6 matching bases. The V end was cut by 6 bases, the J end by 5 bases, with 11 bases between. CDR1 and CDR2 (germline): SNHLY, FYNNEI. The CDR3 totals 13 residues. The CDR3 region is CASRWGPDQPQHF. The DNA for the CDR3 is TGTGCCAGCAGATGGGGGCCAGATCAGCCCCAGCATTTT.

This clone was counted between two and nine times. This chain connects TRBV9 to TRBJ1-3; D gene uncertain. CDR3 size: 13 residues. The V gene's germline CDR1 is SGDLS and CDR2 YYNGEE. Trimming took off 0 bases at V and 5 bases at J, with 6 bases between the two ends. DNA of the CDR3: TGTGCCAGCAGCGTAGATGAGAGAAACACCATATATTTT. Translating it yields CASSVDERNTIYF.

This chain joins TRBV7-2 and TRBJ2-3; TRBD2 might be the D (6 bases). CDR1 is SGHTA and CDR2 is FQGNSA in the germline V gene. CDR3 length equals 13 residues. V was trimmed by 8 bases and J by 5 bases, leaving 14 bases between them. As DNA, the CDR3 is TGTGCCAGCCGGTCGGGGGAGTTAGATACGCAGTATTTT. Protein product: CASRSGELDTQYF.

The chain links TRBV7-2 to TRBJ2-3; perhaps TRBD2 as D (5 bases). V was shortened by 7 bases and J by 4 bases, with 12 bases between the two germline ends. The CDR3 runs to 13 residues. Per the germline V gene, CDR1 is SGHTA and CDR2 is FQGNSA. The CDR3 DNA is TGTGCCAGCACCTCTTACGGGGCAGATACGCAGTATTTT. It codes for CASTSYGADTQYF.

The chain has TRBV30 and TRBJ2-7; 8 bases are shared with TRBD1. Germline loops: CDR1 GTSNPN, CDR2 SVGIG (reference sequence). CDR3 length: 16 amino acids. The V and J ends lost 2 bases and 2 bases, in that order; junction bases with no gene match: 11. CDR3 bases: TGTGCCTGGAGTTCCCCGGATGGGACAGGAACCTACGAGCAGTACTTC. It specifies CAWSSPDGTGTYEQYF.

This sequence joins TRBV7-9 and TRBJ2-2; 7 nucleotides match TRBD1. CDR1 SEHNR and CDR2 FQNEAQ come from the germline V gene (reference sequence). This CDR3 is built from 13 residues. The V segment lost 5 bases and the J segment 5 bases; nucleotides outside the gene matches: 2. Here the CDR3 DNA reads TGTGCCAGCAGCCCACAGGGGACCGGGGAGCTGTTTTTT. The encoded protein is CASSPQGTGELFF.

The J gene is TRBJ2-1, the V gene TRBV19; 11 bases fit TRBD2. J was trimmed by 7 bases and V by 5 bases; bases with no gene match: 4. CDR1 and CDR2 (germline): LNHDA, SQIVND (reference sequence). CDR3 length equals 14 residues. This CDR3 reads CASSLPSGRNEQFF. DNA of the CDR3: TGTGCCAGTAGTTTGCCTAGCGGGAGGAATGAGCAGTTCTTC.

The gene calls are TRBV27 and TRBJ2-1; 13 bases are shared with TRBD2. Per the germline V gene, CDR1 is MNHEY and CDR2 is SMNVEV (reference sequence). The CDR3 is 18 amino acids. V lost 6 bases to trimming and J lost 8 bases; unmatched junction nucleotides: 16. The CDR3 is CASSIFSNQLAGGHEQFF. As DNA, the CDR3 is TGTGCCAGCAGCATATTCTCCAACCAACTAGCGGGGGGGCATGAGCAGTTCTTC.

There are a few counts of this clone. The V and J genes are TRBV5-5 and TRBJ2-7; 10 nucleotides match TRBD1. The CDR3 runs 17 residues. After removal of 1 base from V and 4 bases from J, the junction contained 11 bases not matched to a gene. The germline CDR1 and CDR2 sequences are SGHKS and YYEKEE (reference sequence). The CDR3 DNA is TGTGCCAGCAGCTTGTCTTTCATGACAGGGGGCTATTACGAGCAGTACTTC. It specifies CASSLSFMTGGYYEQYF.

The chain carries TRBV7-9 and TRBJ2-2; 9 positions agree with TRBD2. The CDR3 contains 17 residues. The V and J ends lost 4 bases and 3 bases, in that order; junction bases with no gene match: 9. Germline V CDR1 and CDR2: SEHNR, FQNEAQ (reference sequence). The CDR3 DNA reads TGTGCCAGCAGCTCAGGAGCGGGGGGTCACTACACCGGGGAGCTGTTTTTT. It encodes CASSSGAGGHYTGELFF.

This chain joins TRBV2 and TRBJ1-2; no definite D call. This CDR3 spans 13 amino acids. Deletions cut 4 bases from V and 7 bases from J, with 13 bases between. CDR1 is SNHLY and CDR2 is FYNNEI in the germline V gene. This CDR3 is CASSANSLGGYTF. The CDR3 DNA is TGTGCCAGCAGTGCGAATTCCCTCGGTGGCTACACCTTC.

The chain carries TRBV7-8 and TRBJ2-3; D is perhaps TRBD2 (7 bases). V dropped 3 bases and J dropped 4 bases, with 14 bases sitting between them. The CDR3 loop spans 15 amino acids. Germline V lookup: CDR1 SGHVS, CDR2 FQNEAQ. The CDR3 spells CASSFLGGPADTQYF. The CDR3 nucleotides read TGTGCCAGCAGCTTCCTCGGGGGGCCCGCAGATACGCAGTATTTT.

The table lists this clone with a few counts. The chain links TRBV27 to TRBJ1-2; D remains unclear. The CDR3 runs to 13 residues. V dropped 4 bases and J dropped 1 base, with 7 bases sitting between them. Per germline, CDR1 MNHEY and CDR2 SMNVEV (reference sequence). CDR3 protein: CASSSSVNYGYTF. In nucleotides, the CDR3 is TGTGCCAGCAGTTCCTCGGTTAACTATGGCTACACCTTC.

The rearrangement links TRBV11-2 to TRBJ1-1; TRBD1 agrees at 10 bases. This CDR3 spans 18 amino acids. The germline CDR1 and CDR2 sequences are SGHAT and FQNNGV. The V and J ends lost 5 bases and 4 bases, in that order; junction bases with no gene match: 16. CDR3 sequence reads: CASSPSPGTGVGVTEAFF. As DNA, the CDR3 is TGTGCCAGCAGCCCGAGTCCCGGGACAGGGGTTGGGGTCACTGAAGCTTTCTTT.

This clone showed up just a few times. Other DNA sequences within the sample encode an identical CDR3. The chain has TRBV15 and TRBJ1-6; TRBD1 might be the D (5 bases). Trimming took 1 base from V and 7 from J, leaving 11 bases between them. CDR3 length: 15 residues. Germline V lookup: CDR1 LNHNV, CDR2 YYDKDF (reference sequence). In nucleotides, the CDR3 is TGTGCCACCAGCAGAGGTCAGGGCCAGAATTCACCCCTCCACTTT. This codes for CATSRGQGQNSPLHF.